This TCR beta chain is drawn from a study of human T cells and chemical hapten exposure. Study findings and constraints: Patch test score tracked positively with PT1 expanded TCR counts. Expanded TCRs made up significantly more big CDR3 similarity clusters than controls did.

In germline, CDR1 is LGHDT, CDR2 YNNKEL (reference sequence). J was trimmed by 4 bases and V by 4 bases; bases with no gene match: 7. The CDR3 loop spans 15 amino acids. Noted time point: patch test 3, about 24 weeks after DPC sensitization. Treatment specified: therapeutic diphenylcyclopropenone sensitization with weekly scalp DPC. At every patch-test visit, blood was drawn before the patch test was applied. Total RNA was isolated from unfractionated whole blood. MiXCR was run by TCRdb on the RACE reads, yielding one entry per CDR3 protein. The top ten clones hold 3% to 4% of a sample with 80,000 to 100,000 distinct CDR3 sequences, 10% to 11% of them seen once. This clonotype has a count of ten or more. Its antigen is not known.

The sequence came from a woman aged 45-65 years with alopecia areata. Some clones in this sample may be carry-over from other donors' samples. The genes are TRBV3-1 and TRBJ2-1; TRBD2 matches 7 bases. The specimen was whole blood, collected in connection with sensitization to the hapten diphenylcyclopropenone (DPC). CDR3 nucleotides: TGTGCCAGCAGCCTGAGCGGGATCCCTTACAATGAGCAGTTCTTC. Amino acids: CASSLSGIPYNEQFF.